These 3 T cell receptor beta chains came from one sample sequenced in a study of blood T cell repertoires in COVID-19. Using immunoSEQ multiplex PCR, the repertoire was profiled, and TCRdb retains in-frame clones only, with some absent. The table records around 68,000 clones, 82% of them present only once. The sequenced material came from peripheral blood. Every receptor here comes from an elderly man with active COVID-19.

The V and J genes are TRBV10-3 and TRBJ2-1, with D tentatively TRBD2 (5 bases). Germline CDR1 reads ENHRY; CDR2 reads SYGVKD. V was trimmed by 6 bases and J by 5 bases, leaving 14 bases between them. The CDR3 has 14 amino acids. The CDR3 DNA reads TGTGCCATCAGGGGAGCGGACTCAAACAATGAGCAGTTCTTC. Translated: CAIRGADSNNEQFF.

This sequence joins TRBV29-1 and TRBJ1-5; D perhaps matches TRBD1 (6 bases). The V and J ends lost 4 bases and 3 bases respectively, with 10 bases between them. There are 13 residues in the CDR3. In germline, CDR1 is SQVTM, CDR2 ANQGSEA. The DNA of the CDR3 is TGCAGCGTTGGGACAGCCTCCAATCAGCCCCAGCATTTT. Its translation is CSVGTASNQPQHF.

The rearrangement joins TRBV4-1 to TRBJ1-5; D not certain. V was pared by 3 bases and J by 0 bases, with 6 bases between. Germline CDR1 reads MGHRA; CDR2 reads YSYEKL. The CDR3 runs 14 residues. CDR3 in amino acids: CASSHSGSNQPQHF. CDR3 DNA: TGCGCCAGCAGCCACAGTGGTAGCAATCAGCCCCAGCATTTT.